Sequencing of this T cell receptor (beta chain) was carried out in a study of metastatic and nonmetastatic thyroid tumors. Study-level findings and limits: When malignant thyroid tumors were compared with benign nodules, TCR beta diversity was reportedly significantly higher in the malignant tumors. This held in both blood and tumor samples.

Authors' methods: Differences in CDR3 between clinicopathological groups were drawn on to build a classifier intended to discriminate distant-metastatic papillary thyroid cancer patients. TCRdb re-called clones via MiXCR from the PCR reads. The V and J calls shown here were made by TCRdb, not taken from the authors' results. The data hold around 27,000 clones, with 15% observed a single time. This clone was recorded many times. Its antigen is as yet unknown. Ahead of thyroid surgery, no patient had received treatment of any kind. V shed 3 bases and J shed 0 bases, with 3 bases lying between them. The CDR3 covers 13 residues. CDR1 and CDR2 (germline): SNHLY, FYNNEI.

The sample comprised blood. The chain uses TRBV2 and TRBJ1-5, with D unclear. This TCR derives from a female donor with papillary thyroid cancer or a benign thyroid nodule (not recorded which). Some clones in this sample may be carry-over from other donors' samples. The CDR3 loop is CASSDNSNQPQHF. The CDR3 coding sequence is TGTGCCAGCAGTGATAATAGCAATCAGCCCCAGCATTTT.